Below are 6 T cell receptor beta chains sequenced from a single sample in a study of blood T cells in healthy people across ages. A J-beta primer mix and a sample-barcoded 5' primer were used in a second PCR of about 7 to 12 cycles. MiXCR, applied by TCRdb to the 5' RACE reads, yields one record per CDR3 protein. This sample carries approximately 960,000 distinct CDR3 sequences, almost 30% of them seen once, and the ten largest clones take roughly 10%. This same sample was also part of a study on T cells of mothers and their children.

Sequencing input: blood. These TCRs come from a woman between 40 and 55 years old in good health.

This clonotype was counted ten times or more. This chain connects TRBV27 to TRBJ1-2; D is perhaps TRBD1 (6 bases). CDR3 length: 15 amino acids. Trimming took 6 bases from V and 6 from J, leaving 20 bases between them. The germline V gene encodes CDR1 MNHEY and CDR2 SMNVEV (reference sequence). The CDR3 coding sequence is TGTGCCAGCAGCTCGCGGGGGCAGGCGCTTAATGGCTACACCTTC. This gives the protein CASSSRGQALNGYTF.

This clonotype was detected once. The chain links TRBV29-1 to TRBJ2-4; D is unresolved. The J call may not be correct, given that the DNA end is closer to TRBJ2-7. This CDR3 is 15 amino acids long. Germline CDR1 reads SQVTM; CDR2 reads ANQGSEA. The CDR3 loop is CSVEDPRHGYYEQYF. The CDR3 DNA sequence: TGCAGCGTTGAAGACCCCAGACACGGATACTACGAGCAGTACTTC.

Points on this clonotype: At one end, the junction sequence differs from germline, possibly due to a read error. The CDR3 spells CASSSGTSTYKQYF. CDR3 coding DNA: TGTGCCAGTAGTAGCGGGACATCGACCTACAAGCAGTACTTC. V is TRBV19 and J is TRBJ2-7, with D perhaps TRBD1 or TRBD2 (6 bases each). Germline values: CDR1 LNHDA, CDR2 SQIVND (reference sequence). CDR3 length equals 14 residues.

The chain employs TRBV5-1 and TRBJ2-3, with D maybe TRBD1 (6 bases). Deletions cut 3 bases from V and 4 bases from J, with 15 bases between. Germline V lookup: CDR1 SGHRS, CDR2 YFSETQ. CDR3 size: 15 residues. The CDR3 here is CASSSGATTSDTQYF. The CDR3, as DNA: TGCGCCAGCAGCTCAGGGGCAACTACCTCAGATACGCAGTATTTT. The full variable domain, completed using reference TRBV5-1 and TRBJ2-3, is KAGVTQTPRYLIKTRGQQVTLSCSPISGHRSVSWYQQTPGQGLQFLFEYFSETQRNKGNFPGRFSGRQFSNSRSEMNVSTLELGDSALYLCASSSGATTSDTQYFGPGTRLTVL.

The V and J genes are TRBV20-1 and TRBJ2-7; 8 bases are a match to TRBD1. J gave up 4 bases and V 5 bases, and 4 bases lay outside the gene matches. CDR1 and CDR2 from the germline V gene are DFQATT and SNEGSKA (reference sequence). CDR3 length equals 12 residues. The CDR3: CSAGTGVYEQYF. The CDR3 DNA is TGCAGTGCTGGGACAGGAGTTTACGAGCAGTACTTC.

This clonotype has a count of ten or more. The chain employs TRBV13 and TRBJ1-2; 7 bases agree with TRBD1. The CDR3 extends over 14 amino acids. V lost 5 bases to trimming and J lost 1 base; unmatched junction nucleotides: 4. CDR1 is PRHDT, CDR2 FYEKMQ, per germline (reference sequence). The CDR3 sequence: CASSTWDSNYGYTF. The CDR3 DNA sequence: TGTGCCAGCAGCACCTGGGACAGTAACTATGGCTACACCTTC.